Presented here are 28 T cell receptor beta chains from one specimen sequenced in a study of cytomegalovirus exposure and HLA in healthy donors. The PCR had 60 Vbeta and 13 Jbeta primers. Clones were read by immunoSEQ multiplex PCR, and TCRdb kept only the in-frame ones, dropping some. The table lists around 280,000 clones, roughly 90% of them singletons. Sequencing input: PBMCs. These receptors were collected from a woman aged 18-29 years in good health and CMV-seronegative.

The chain recombines TRBV7-3 with TRBJ2-2, with D perhaps TRBD1 (6 bases). V was pared by 6 bases and J by 5 bases, with 13 bases between. Looked up from germline, CDR1 is SGHTA and CDR2 is FQGTGA. This CDR3 comprises 14 residues. The CDR3 reads CASRAGQGTGELFF. The CDR3 nucleotides are TGTGCCAGCAGAGCTGGGCAGGGGACCGGGGAGCTGTTTTTT.

The chain employs TRBV5-1 and TRBJ2-7; 8 positions agree with TRBD2. The CDR3 sequence is 13 residues long. The V gene's germline CDR1 is SGHRS and CDR2 YFSETQ. After removal of 4 bases from V and 0 bases from J, the junction contained 0 bases not matched to a gene. The CDR3 sequence: CASSSGGSYEQYF. In nucleotides, the CDR3 is TGCGCCAGCAGCAGCGGGGGCTCCTACGAGCAGTACTTC. The entire variable domain, with the rest obtained from reference TRBV5-1 and TRBJ2-7, is as follows: KAGVTQTPRYLIKTRGQQVTLSCSPISGHRSVSWYQQTPGQGLQFLFEYFSETQRNKGNFPGRFSGRQFSNSRSEMNVSTLELGDSALYLCASSSGGSYEQYFGPGTRLTVT.

On this clone itself: Additional DNA sequences in this sample encode the identical CDR3. The chain combines TRBV13 with TRBJ1-4, with 7 positions matching TRBD1. The CDR3 runs 14 residues. CDR1 is PRHDT and CDR2 is FYEKMQ in the germline V gene (reference sequence). V was clipped by 5 bases and J by 6 bases; unmatched bases: 6. The CDR3 nucleotides are TGTGCCAGCAGCCCGACAGGGAGGTATGAAAAACTGTTTTTT. Its protein product is CASSPTGRYEKLFF.

This rearrangement joins TRBV6-1 to TRBJ1-2; 7 bases agree with TRBD1. The length of the CDR3 is 13 residues. J was trimmed by 4 bases and V by 6 bases; bases with no gene match: 5. CDR1 and CDR2 (germline): MNHNS, SASEGT. For the CDR3, the DNA is TGTGCCAGCAGGGGGACAGTCCTCTATGGCTACACCTTC. This translates into CASRGTVLYGYTF.

The chain employs TRBV9 and TRBJ2-2, with D tentatively TRBD2 (6 bases). The V end lost 4 bases, the J end lost 6 bases, and 10 bases lay between the germline ends. Germline CDR1 SGDLS, CDR2 YYNGEE. CDR3 length equals 13 residues. CDR3 coding DNA: TGTGCCAGCAGCCCAGGCGGGGCCGGGGAGCTGTTTTTT. It is translated as CASSPGGAGELFF.

This rearrangement joins TRBV5-4 to TRBJ2-5; TRBD1 matches 7 bases. V was clipped by 0 bases and J by 4 bases; unmatched bases: 6. The CDR3 consists of 15 residues. Germline-derived CDR1 and CDR2 are SGHNT and YYREEE (reference sequence). The CDR3, as DNA: TGTGCCAGCAGCTTGGAGGACAGGAGTTTAGAGACCCAGTACTTC. Translation gives CASSLEDRSLETQYF.

The CDR3 reads CASSFGDSRRDTQYF. CDR3 sequence (DNA): TGTGCCAGCAGCTTCGGGGACAGCCGAAGGGATACGCAGTATTTT. The chain employs TRBV5-8 and TRBJ2-3; 7 nucleotides agree with TRBD1. V was clipped by 2 bases and J by 6 bases; unmatched bases: 9. CDR3 length: 15 amino acids. Germline V gene data show CDR1 as SGHTS and CDR2 as YDEGEE.

The sample holds a few counts of this clone. The V call is TRBV7-9, the J call TRBJ2-2, with D maybe TRBD2 (5 bases). CDR3 length: 15 residues. The V and J ends lost 2 bases and 1 base respectively, with 8 bases between them. CDR1 and CDR2 from the germline V gene are SEHNR and FQNEAQ (reference sequence). The CDR3 DNA sequence: TGTGCCAGCAGCTTAAGAGGGCAGAACACCGGGGAGCTGTTTTTT. This translates into CASSLRGQNTGELFF.

This clone was counted a single time. This chain links TRBV4-1 with TRBJ1-6; no definite D call. This CDR3 is 15 amino acids long. Trimming removed 0 bases from V and 15 bases from J, with 18 bases in between. Per the germline V gene, CDR1 is MGHRA and CDR2 is YSYEKL. The CDR3 DNA follows: TGCGCCAGCAGCCAAGAAGACCCCCTCTATGGGCTCCTCCACTTT. It encodes CASSQEDPLYGLLHF.

The V gene is TRBV29-1, the J gene TRBJ1-5, with 7 bases identical to TRBD1. Per germline, CDR1 SQVTM and CDR2 ANQGSEA. Unmatched junction bases numbered 3, after V lost 5 bases and J lost 2 bases. The CDR3 consists of 13 residues. For the CDR3, the DNA is TGCAGCGTTTCAGGGGGTGGCAATCAGCCCCAGCATTTT. It codes for CSVSGGGNQPQHF.

This clone was found once. J is TRBJ2-7 and V is TRBV5-4; D is possibly TRBD1 (5 bases). Trimming stripped 1 base from V and 2 bases from J, with 10 bases between. Germline CDR1 is SGHNT and CDR2 is YYREEE (reference sequence). The CDR3 has 14 amino acids. The CDR3 spells CASSLPGKAYEQYF. In DNA, the CDR3 is TGTGCCAGCAGCTTGCCAGGGAAAGCCTACGAGCAGTACTTC.

The chain combines TRBV4-1 with TRBJ2-5; TRBD1 is a possible D gene (5 bases). Germline V CDR1 and CDR2: MGHRA, YSYEKL. This CDR3 is 14 amino acids long. Trimming left V 0 bases short and J 2 bases short, with 7 bases between. The CDR3 nucleotides are TGCGCCAGCAGCCAAGAGGGGCTACAAGAGACCCAGTACTTC. It yields the protein CASSQEGLQETQYF.

The rearrangement joins TRBV16 to TRBJ1-6; TRBD1 might be the D (6 bases). The CDR3 extends over 18 amino acids. V lost 0 bases and J lost 9, with 21 bases in between. The germline CDR1 and CDR2 sequences are KGHSY and FQNENV. CDR3 nucleotides: TGTGCCAGCAGCCAATCTCCCGGCGGTCTAGGCAGGGGTTCACCCCTCCACTTT. Its protein is CASSQSPGGLGRGSPLHF.

This rearrangement joins TRBV4-1 to TRBJ2-7; D is possibly TRBD2 (6 bases). The CDR3 runs to 16 residues. The germline CDR1 and CDR2 sequences are MGHRA and YSYEKL. Between the trimmed V and J ends, which lost 2 bases and 3 bases, there was a span of 17 bases. The CDR3 DNA sequence: TGCGCCAGCAGCCAACGGGTTTCGGGGACTGTCTACGAGCAGTACTTC. It translates to CASSQRVSGTVYEQYF.

This clone occurred a few times. The chain recombines TRBV14 with TRBJ2-1; TRBD2 agrees at 8 bases. V lost 1 base and J lost 7; bases outside the gene matches: 9. This CDR3 is 16 amino acids long. Germline lookup yields CDR1 SGHDN and CDR2 FVKESK. Written as DNA, the CDR3 is TGTGCCAGCAGCCAAGTGGCGGGGGGCTGGGGGAATGAGCAGTTCTTC. Its translation: CASSQVAGGWGNEQFF.

This chain joins TRBV5-1 and TRBJ2-7; 12 bases line up with TRBD2. Germline CDR1 and CDR2: SGHRS and YFSETQ. This CDR3 is 16 amino acids long. V gave up 5 bases and J gave up 0 bases; unmatched junction bases: 6. The CDR3 nucleotides are TGCGCCAGCAGAGCGACTAGCGGGGGCAGCTCCTACGAGCAGTACTTC. Translating it yields CASRATSGGSSYEQYF.

The chain joins TRBV19 to TRBJ2-7; TRBD2 matches 7 bases. The V segment lost 5 bases and the J segment 3 bases; nucleotides outside the gene matches: 13. This CDR3 has 16 amino acids. CDR1 and CDR2 from the germline V gene are LNHDA and SQIVND (reference sequence). CDR3 sequence (DNA): TGTGCCAGTAGTGTGGGGGGGAAGGCCTACCACTACGAGCAGTACTTC. It codes for CASSVGGKAYHYEQYF.

The chain joins TRBV27 to TRBJ2-7, with D maybe TRBD1 (5 bases). Trimming cost V 6 bases and J 5 bases, with 26 bases left between them. CDR1 MNHEY and CDR2 SMNVEV come from the germline V gene (reference sequence). CDR3 length: 17 residues. The CDR3 spells CASRDPIPPGKFHEQYF. In DNA, the CDR3 is TGTGCCAGCAGAGACCCAATCCCTCCAGGGAAATTCCACGAGCAGTACTTC.

The chain combines TRBV4-1 with TRBJ1-5; 10 nucleotides match TRBD1. The CDR3 consists of 19 residues. V trimming: 4 bases; J trimming: 5 bases; junction bases outside the gene matches: 17. CDR1 and CDR2 (germline): MGHRA, YSYEKL. The CDR3 DNA reads TGCGCCAGCAGCCCAGGGGATACAGACAGGGGGCTAGAGGATCAGCCCCAGCATTTT. This codes for CASSPGDTDRGLEDQPQHF.

The chain is built from TRBV30 and TRBJ1-1, with unresolved D. Germline V lookup: CDR1 GTSNPN, CDR2 SVGIG (reference sequence). V was clipped by 3 bases and J by 1 base, with 6 bases between them. The CDR3 is 12 residues long. CDR3 loop: CAWRGGNTEAFF. The CDR3 coding sequence is TGTGCCTGGAGAGGAGGGAACACTGAAGCTTTCTTT.

As DNA, the CDR3 is TGTGCCAGCAGTAGACAGATTACCTACAATGAGCAGTTCTTC. Translated: CASSRQITYNEQFF. V usage is TRBV2 and J usage is TRBJ2-1; tentative D call: TRBD1 (5 bases). CDR1 and CDR2 from the germline V gene are SNHLY and FYNNEI. Trimming stripped 5 bases from V and 2 bases from J, with 10 bases between. The CDR3 is 14 residues long.

With regard to this clone: This sample includes further DNA sequences coding for the same CDR3. The V call is TRBV27, the J call TRBJ2-1, with D possibly being TRBD2 (6 bases). The CDR3 is 15 amino acids. CDR1 and CDR2 (germline): MNHEY, SMNVEV (reference sequence). The germline V and J ends were trimmed by 7 bases and 2 bases, with 15 bases remaining between them. The chain's CDR3 is CASTSGTATYNEQFF. The CDR3 DNA is TGTGCCAGCACCTCCGGGACTGCAACCTACAATGAGCAGTTCTTC.

The CDR3, as DNA: TGCGCCAGCAGCCCGGGGGGATCACTGAGCTCCTACGAGCAGTACTTC. It encodes CASSPGGSLSSYEQYF. The rearrangement uses TRBV5-1 and TRBJ2-7; 7 bases map to TRBD2. From germline, CDR1 is SGHRS and CDR2 YFSETQ. Trimming removed 4 bases from V and 0 bases from J; junction bases left unmatched: 10. The CDR3 covers 16 residues.

The chain carries TRBV7-8 and TRBJ1-3; D perhaps matches TRBD1 (5 bases). CDR3 length equals 18 residues. Trimming took 1 base from V and 1 from J, leaving 17 bases between them. Germline values: CDR1 SGHVS, CDR2 FQNEAQ. This chain's CDR3 is CASSLGRLGAISGNTIYF. The CDR3 DNA sequence: TGTGCCAGCAGCTTAGGCAGGCTAGGGGCTATTTCTGGAAACACCATATATTTT.

The CDR3 loop is CASSLEQAYGYTF. In DNA form, the CDR3 reads TGTGCCAGCAGCTTAGAGCAGGCCTATGGCTACACCTTC. The chain is built from TRBV7-9 and TRBJ1-2; D is ambiguous. CDR1 SEHNR and CDR2 FQNEAQ come from the germline V gene (reference sequence). V was shortened by 1 base and J by 4 bases, with 7 bases between the two germline ends. This CDR3 is built from 13 residues.

CDR3 bases: TGCGCCAGCAGCTTGGCGGGACAGGGGGTATCCGGGGAGCTGTTTTTT. Protein sequence: CASSLAGQGVSGELFF. This chain connects TRBV5-1 to TRBJ2-2; TRBD1 agrees at 11 bases. This CDR3 contains 16 residues. Trimming at V came to 0 bases and at J to 6 bases, leaving 4 bases not matched to a gene. Germline lookup yields CDR1 SGHRS and CDR2 YFSETQ.

The CDR3 nucleotides are TGTGCCAGCAGCTTACCTGAGGGTAGCGGGGGGGGTTTGAGGGAGGCCCAGTACTTC. Translated: CASSLPEGSGGGLREAQYF. This chain links TRBV7-6 with TRBJ2-5; 11 bases are shared with TRBD2. In germline, CDR1 is SGHVS, CDR2 FNYEAQ. The CDR3 has 19 amino acids. Trimming cost V 2 bases and J 9 bases; bases outside gene matches: 20.

Worth noting for this clone: At one end, the junction sequence differs from germline, possibly due to a read error. Other DNA sequences in the same sample also yield this CDR3. This rearrangement joins TRBV25-1 to TRBJ2-1; the match to TRBD2 covers 12 bases. CDR1 MGHDK and CDR2 SYGVNS come from the germline V gene. The CDR3 has 17 residues. The CDR3 spells CASETLTSGGHNNEQFF. The CDR3 coding sequence is TGTGCCAGCGAAACCCTGACTAGCGGGGGCCATAACAATGAGCAATTCTTC.